Shown below are 21 T cell receptor beta chains from a single sample sequenced in a study of Ad26.COV2.S vaccination and SARS-CoV-2 variants. Libraries were prepared by immunoSEQ multiplex PCR; TCRdb keeps only in-frame clonotypes and omits some of them. The profile covers under 550,000 clones, with approximately 92% appearing a single time and approximately 12% taken by the ten largest. Specified treatment: around 19 received Ad26.COV2.S at low or high dose, single or two shots; a few received placebo; per-sample allocation not given. Samples came from day 63 after the first vaccine or placebo injection. The sample was peripheral blood, taken in a trial of Ad26.COV2.S vaccine versus placebo. Receptor source: a person aged 18-60 years who received the Ad26.COV2.S COVID-19 vaccine or a placebo.

The chain joins TRBV4-1 to TRBJ1-5, with 8 bases matching TRBD1. The germline CDR1 and CDR2 sequences are MGHRA and YSYEKL. Trimming removed 1 base from V and 0 bases from J; junction bases left unmatched: 8. The CDR3 consists of 18 residues. CDR3: CASSQGTGLSVSNQPQHF. The CDR3 nucleotides read TGCGCCAGCAGCCAAGGGACAGGGTTATCCGTTAGCAATCAGCCCCAGCATTTT.

This clone has more than one count but fewer than ten. The chain couples TRBV4-2 to TRBJ1-1, with a weak D call TRBD1 (5 bases). The CDR3 sequence is 15 residues long. Germline V gives CDR1 LGHNA, CDR2 YNFKEQ. Trimming pared 4 bases from V and 4 bases from J, leaving 16 bases between. DNA for the CDR3: TGTGCCAGCAGCCTACACGATTTGGGGGGCACTGAAGCTTTCTTT. Residues: CASSLHDLGGTEAFF.

The rearrangement links TRBV3-1 (or the pseudogene TRBV3-2) to TRBJ1-2; weak D call: TRBD1 (6 bases). This CDR3 has 15 amino acids. The V end was cut by 4 bases, the J end by 5 bases, with 17 bases between. Germline CDR1 LGHDT, CDR2 YNNKEL (reference sequence). CDR3 sequence (DNA): TGTGCCAGCAGCCCCAAACAGGGTTTAGGATATGGCTACACCTTC. It encodes CASSPKQGLGYGYTF.

This chain connects TRBV10-3 to TRBJ1-1, with D possibly being TRBD1 (6 bases). In germline, CDR1 is ENHRY, CDR2 SYGVKD. The germline V and J ends were trimmed by 5 bases and 1 base, with 11 bases remaining between them. The CDR3 runs 14 residues. The chain's CDR3 is CAISRQVSNTEAFF. As DNA, the CDR3 is TGTGCCATCAGTCGACAGGTTTCGAACACTGAAGCTTTCTTT.

The chain links TRBV7-2 to TRBJ2-2; 9 positions agree with TRBD1. The CDR3 is made up of 13 amino acids. Per the germline V gene, CDR1 is SGHTA and CDR2 is FQGNSA. The J segment lost 5 bases and the V segment lost 6 bases, leaving 1 base of the junction unmatched. CDR3 loop: CASSDRGTGELFF. CDR3 nucleotides: TGTGCCAGCAGTGACAGGGGGACCGGGGAGCTGTTTTTT.

This sequence joins TRBV10-1 and TRBJ2-1, with D unresolved. Germline assignment: CDR1 WNHNN and CDR2 SYGVQD (reference sequence). This CDR3 has 14 amino acids. V was shortened by 5 bases and J by 3 bases, with 11 bases between the two germline ends. The CDR3 DNA reads TGCGCCAGCAGTCGTAACGACTTCTACAATGAGCAGTTCTTC. Amino acid sequence: CASSRNDFYNEQFF.

The table lists this clone with a count of one. The chain carries TRBV5-1 and TRBJ1-1; unclear D gene. The length of the CDR3 is 13 residues. V lost 2 bases and J 1 base, leaving 6 bases between the germline ends. Germline V gene lookup returns CDR1 SGHRS and CDR2 YFSETQ. The CDR3 sequence: CASSFWSNTEAFF. CDR3 nucleotide sequence: TGCGCCAGCAGCTTTTGGTCGAACACTGAAGCTTTCTTT. Full variable domain (outside the CDR3, taken from reference TRBV5-1 and TRBJ1-1): KAGVTQTPRYLIKTRGQQVTLSCSPISGHRSVSWYQQTPGQGLQFLFEYFSETQRNKGNFPGRFSGRQFSNSRSEMNVSTLELGDSALYLCASSFWSNTEAFFGQGTRLTVV.

This clone appeared once. The chain carries TRBV4-3 and TRBJ1-1, with D unresolved. This CDR3 is 14 amino acids long. Trimming cost V 0 bases and J 7 bases, with 12 bases left between them. Germline V CDR1 and CDR2: LGHNA, YSLEER. The CDR3 nucleotides read TGCGCCAGCAGCCAAGAGACGGTCTGGGGTGAAGCTTTCTTT. It codes for CASSQETVWGEAFF.

The gene calls are TRBV5-4 and TRBJ1-1, with 7 bases lining up with TRBD1. The germline CDR1 and CDR2 sequences are SGHNT and YYREEE (reference sequence). The CDR3 is 15 amino acids. V gave up 4 bases and J gave up 4 bases; unmatched junction bases: 10. Here the CDR3 DNA reads TGTGCCAGCAGCAGTCCCAGGGGGGTCCGCACTGAAGCTTTCTTT. Residues: CASSSPRGVRTEAFF. The entire variable domain, with the rest obtained from reference TRBV5-4 and TRBJ1-1, is as follows: ETGVTQSPTHLIKTRGQQVTLRCSSQSGHNTVSWYQQALGQGPQFIFQYYREEENGRGNFPPRFSGLQFPNYSSELNVNALELDDSALYLCASSSPRGVRTEAFFGQGTRLTVV.

This clone showed up just once. The V call is TRBV7-2, the J call TRBJ1-2; D unclear. This CDR3 contains 14 residues. Trimming removed 4 bases from V and 2 bases from J, with 11 bases in between. Germline V CDR1 and CDR2: SGHTA, FQGNSA. CDR3 amino acids: CASSSVPGNYGYTF. The CDR3 DNA reads TGTGCCAGCAGCTCCGTCCCAGGAAACTATGGCTACACCTTC.

The chain couples TRBV28 to TRBJ1-2; 8 positions agree with TRBD1. CDR1 and CDR2 from the germline V gene are MDHEN and SYDVKM. Germline trimming cut 4 bases from V and 4 bases from J; bases unmatched to any gene: 11. The CDR3 contains 16 residues. The CDR3, as DNA: TGTGCCAGCAGTTCCGGACAGGGCCTATTGGCCTATGGCTACACCTTC. Translation gives CASSSGQGLLAYGYTF.

The chain recombines TRBV19 with TRBJ2-1; D is possibly TRBD1 (6 bases). V was cut by 3 bases and J by 7 bases, with 16 bases left in between. Per the germline V gene, CDR1 is LNHDA and CDR2 is SQIVND (reference sequence). This CDR3 is built from 15 residues. The CDR3 loop is CASSMGASWRNEQFF. The CDR3 DNA is TGTGCCAGTAGTATGGGGGCTAGTTGGAGGAATGAGCAGTTCTTC.

This chain joins TRBV5-6 and TRBJ1-6, with TRBD1 matching 7 bases. The germline CDR1 and CDR2 sequences are SGHDT and YYEEEE. The CDR3 runs to 15 residues. V lost 2 bases to trimming and J lost 6 bases; unmatched junction nucleotides: 5. The DNA for the CDR3 is TGTGCCAGCAGCTTAAGGGGGCTGGTTAATTCACCCCTCCACTTT. Translated: CASSLRGLVNSPLHF.

The chain couples TRBV5-1 to TRBJ2-3; 8 bases agree with TRBD1. This CDR3 spans 19 amino acids. Germline lookup yields CDR1 SGHRS and CDR2 YFSETQ. Losses at the gene ends were 4 bases for V and 6 bases for J; bases not matched to a gene: 22. The CDR3 sequence is CASSATHDQPGGSLDTQYF. The CDR3 DNA reads as TGCGCCAGCAGCGCTACCCATGACCAGCCAGGGGGCTCCTTGGATACGCAGTATTTT.

This rearrangement joins TRBV6-1 to TRBJ2-7; the D is unclear. The CDR3 spans 14 residues. V was pared by 3 bases and J by 2 bases, with 11 bases between. Germline-derived CDR1 and CDR2 are MNHNS and SASEGT. Written as DNA, the CDR3 is TGTGCCAGCAGTGATTCGTGGAGCACCTACGAGCAGTACTTC. Protein sequence: CASSDSWSTYEQYF.

The chain has TRBV7-2 and TRBJ1-5, with D hard to call. The V and J ends lost 2 bases and 6 bases respectively, with 14 bases between them. This CDR3 contains 15 residues. In germline, CDR1 is SGHTA, CDR2 FQGNSA. As DNA, the CDR3 is TGTGCCAGCAGCTTAATGGACGGCTCGTCTCAGCCCCAGCATTTT. Translated: CASSLMDGSSQPQHF.

The chain is built from TRBV19 and TRBJ1-2, with D unclear. The CDR3 loop spans 15 amino acids. Trimming pared 4 bases from V and 0 bases from J, leaving 12 bases between. In germline, CDR1 is LNHDA, CDR2 SQIVND (reference sequence). The CDR3 protein is CASSRNMPANYGYTF. In nucleotides, the CDR3 is TGTGCCAGTAGTAGAAACATGCCCGCTAACTATGGCTACACCTTC.

This rearrangement joins TRBV7-9 to TRBJ2-7, with D possibly being TRBD1 or TRBD2 (6 bases each). The germline gives CDR1 SEHNR, CDR2 FQNEAQ (reference sequence). V was clipped by 5 bases and J by 5 bases, with 16 bases between them. The CDR3 totals 14 residues. The DNA for the CDR3 is TGTGCCAGCAGCCTAGGGGGAGGACTAAACGAGCAGTACTTC. Translated: CASSLGGGLNEQYF.

The CDR3 here is CASSLGGASTDTQYF. CDR3 in DNA: TGTGCCAGCAGCTTAGGCGGGGCTAGCACAGATACGCAGTATTTT. J is TRBJ2-3 and V is TRBV11-3; D is possibly TRBD2 (6 bases). Germline CDR1 is SGHNT and CDR2 is YENEEA. The CDR3 has 15 amino acids. V lost 1 base and J lost 0, with 8 bases in between.

The rearrangement links TRBV9 to TRBJ1-1; D ambiguous. From germline, CDR1 is SGDLS and CDR2 YYNGEE. The CDR3 covers 13 residues. Deletions cut 3 bases from V and 2 bases from J, with 8 bases between. CDR3 loop: CASSEVLNTEAFF. The CDR3 nucleotides are TGTGCCAGCAGCGAAGTACTCAACACTGAAGCTTTCTTT.

This chain links TRBV7-8 with TRBJ2-3; 11 bases align to TRBD2. J lost 6 bases, V lost 5 bases, and 10 bases had no gene match. This CDR3 contains 16 residues. Germline CDR1 and CDR2: SGHVS and FQNEAQ. This CDR3 reads CASSPRIAGGPDTQYF. CDR3 nucleotide sequence: TGTGCCAGCAGCCCCCGAATAGCGGGAGGGCCGGATACGCAGTATTTT.